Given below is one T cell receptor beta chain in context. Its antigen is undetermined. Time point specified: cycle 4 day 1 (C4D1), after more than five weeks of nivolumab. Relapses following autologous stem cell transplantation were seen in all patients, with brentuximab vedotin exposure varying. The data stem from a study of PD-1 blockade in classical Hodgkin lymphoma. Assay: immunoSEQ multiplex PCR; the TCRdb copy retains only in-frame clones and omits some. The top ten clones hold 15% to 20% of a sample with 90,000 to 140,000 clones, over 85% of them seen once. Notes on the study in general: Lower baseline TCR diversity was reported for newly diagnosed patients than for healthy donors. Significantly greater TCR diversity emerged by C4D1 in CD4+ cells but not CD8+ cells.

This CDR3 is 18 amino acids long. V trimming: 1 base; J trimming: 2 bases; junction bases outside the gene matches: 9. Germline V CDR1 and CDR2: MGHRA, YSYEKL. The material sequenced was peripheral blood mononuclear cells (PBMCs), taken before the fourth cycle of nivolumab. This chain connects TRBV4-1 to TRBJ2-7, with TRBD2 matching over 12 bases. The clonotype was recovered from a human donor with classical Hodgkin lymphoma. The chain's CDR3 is CASSQAGGTSGRAYEQYF. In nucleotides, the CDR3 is TGCGCCAGCAGCCAAGCGGGCGGGACTAGCGGGCGAGCCTACGAGCAGTACTTC.